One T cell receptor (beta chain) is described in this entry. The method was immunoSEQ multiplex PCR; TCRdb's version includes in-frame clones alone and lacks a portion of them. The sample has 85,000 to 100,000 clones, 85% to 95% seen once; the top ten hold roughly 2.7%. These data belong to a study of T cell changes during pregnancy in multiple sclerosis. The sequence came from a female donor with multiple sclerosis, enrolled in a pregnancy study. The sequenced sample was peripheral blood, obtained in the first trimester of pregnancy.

The CDR3, as DNA: TGTGCCAGCAGCTTGGGTGACAGGGTGTACAATGAGCAGTTCTTC. It yields the protein CASSLGDRVYNEQFF. This chain joins TRBV5-6 and TRBJ2-1; 7 nucleotides align to TRBD1. CDR3 size: 15 residues. Trimming at V came to 0 bases and at J to 4 bases, leaving 4 bases not matched to a gene. CDR1 is SGHDT, CDR2 YYEEEE, per germline.